These 16 T cell receptor beta chains came from one sample sequenced in a study of tumor-infiltrating lymphocytes in localized non-small cell lung cancer. TCRdb's table, derived via immunoSEQ multiplex PCR, lists solely in-frame clones and lacks some. The table has around 3,200 clones, roughly 58% seen once; the top ten hold about 13%. Material: uninvolved lung tissue not adjacent to the tumor. The receptors originated from a human donor with non-small cell lung cancer.

The chain employs TRBV6-5 and TRBJ2-3; perhaps TRBD2 as D (7 bases). Germline V gives CDR1 MNHEY, CDR2 SVGAGI. The CDR3 is 15 amino acids. The V gene lost 0 bases and the J gene lost 4 bases, with 11 bases spanning the gap. The chain's CDR3 is CASSYSLGGADTQYF. In DNA, the CDR3 is TGTGCCAGCAGTTACTCGTTAGGGGGGGCAGATACGCAGTATTTT.

V gene TRBV29-1 combines with J gene TRBJ2-7; 8 nucleotides line up with TRBD2. V was clipped by 4 bases and J by 5 bases; unmatched bases: 7. Germline CDR1 SQVTM, CDR2 ANQGSEA. The CDR3 loop spans 13 amino acids. The CDR3 coding sequence is TGCAGCGTTGGTGGCGGGGGGTGGAACGAGCAGTACTTC. Protein sequence: CSVGGGGWNEQYF.

CDR3 nucleotide sequence: TGTGCCAGCATCCTCGGCAGGGCTAACACCGGGGAGCTGTTTTTT. It encodes CASILGRANTGELFF. The rearrangement links TRBV2 to TRBJ2-2, with a possible D match to TRBD1 (5 bases). V lost 7 bases and J 2 bases, leaving 14 bases between the germline ends. The CDR3 has 15 residues. Germline CDR1 SNHLY, CDR2 FYNNEI.

The rearrangement links TRBV27 to TRBJ1-1; 12 bases align to TRBD1. Unmatched junction bases numbered 10, after V lost 7 bases and J lost 10 bases. Looked up from germline, CDR1 is MNHEY and CDR2 is SMNVEV (reference sequence). The CDR3 consists of 14 residues. CDR3 sequence reads: CASNDAGTGGRAFF. CDR3 bases: TGTGCCAGCAACGACGCTGGGACAGGGGGCAGAGCTTTCTTT.

The genes are TRBV30 and TRBJ1-3; perhaps TRBD1 as D (5 bases). Trimming stripped 4 bases from V and 9 bases from J, with 10 bases between. The V gene's germline CDR1 is GTSNPN and CDR2 SVGIG (reference sequence). The CDR3 is made up of 11 amino acids. The CDR3 loop reads CAWTGGGTIYF. CDR3 nucleotides: TGTGCCTGGACCGGGGGGGGCACCATATATTTT.

The V call is TRBV2, the J call TRBJ2-7; the D gene is possibly TRBD2 (6 bases). The V and J ends lost 5 bases and 0 bases respectively, with 11 bases between them. The CDR3 is made up of 14 amino acids. Germline lookup yields CDR1 SNHLY and CDR2 FYNNEI. The CDR3, as DNA: TGTGCCAGCAGTTGGGGGGAAGCCTCCTACGAGCAGTACTTC. Its protein product is CASSWGEASYEQYF.

The V and J genes are TRBV30 and TRBJ1-2; 7 bases map to TRBD1. Germline assignment: CDR1 GTSNPN and CDR2 SVGIG (reference sequence). The trim removed 2 bases at V and 6 bases at J, leaving 6 bases unmatched. The CDR3 runs to 13 residues. CDR3 loop: CAWSTGTDNGYTF. The CDR3 DNA reads TGTGCCTGGAGTACCGGGACAGATAATGGCTACACCTTC.

This sequence joins TRBV28 and TRBJ2-3, with 7 bases lining up with TRBD2. Per the germline V gene, CDR1 is MDHEN and CDR2 is SYDVKM. J was trimmed by 2 bases and V by 2 bases; bases with no gene match: 1. The CDR3 runs to 14 residues. The CDR3 region is CASSLTSATDTQYF. The CDR3 bases are TGTGCCAGCAGTTTAACTAGCGCCACAGATACGCAGTATTTT.

The chain uses TRBV19 and TRBJ1-1; no clear D. From germline, CDR1 is LNHDA and CDR2 SQIVND (reference sequence). The length of the CDR3 is 11 residues. V was trimmed by 3 bases and J by 10 bases, leaving 9 bases between them. CDR3 nucleotides: TGTGCCAGTAGTATCCGGAGGTCAGCTTTCTTT. This gives the protein CASSIRRSAFF.

The chain has TRBV19 and TRBJ2-1; D call uncertain. From germline, CDR1 is LNHDA and CDR2 SQIVND (reference sequence). This CDR3 is built from 13 residues. V lost 7 bases and J 10 bases, leaving 17 bases between the germline ends. The CDR3, as DNA: TGTGCCAGTATCAGCCTTCCAGGTAACGAGCAGTTCTTC. This encodes CASISLPGNEQFF.

The rearrangement uses TRBV29-1 and TRBJ1-5; possibly TRBD1 for D (5 bases). This CDR3 has 13 amino acids. Germline V gene sequence: CDR1 SQVTM, CDR2 ANQGSEA. V shed 7 bases and J shed 4 bases, with 14 bases lying between them. The CDR3 bases are TGCAGCGCGCAACTTGACAGAAATCAGCCCCAGCATTTT. Encoded protein: CSAQLDRNQPQHF.

This rearrangement joins TRBV30 to TRBJ2-5; D is perhaps TRBD1 (5 bases). In germline, CDR1 is GTSNPN, CDR2 SVGIG (reference sequence). The V gene lost 0 bases and the J gene lost 2 bases, with 7 bases spanning the gap. The CDR3 has 13 residues. DNA for the CDR3: TGTGCCTGGAGTGTAGACAGACAAGAGACCCAGTACTTC. It translates to CAWSVDRQETQYF.

V gene TRBV11-2 combines with J gene TRBJ2-1; 13 bases line up with TRBD2. Trimming at V came to 4 bases and at J to 7 bases, leaving 4 bases not matched to a gene. CDR3 length: 15 residues. Germline loops: CDR1 SGHAT, CDR2 FQNNGV. CDR3 bases: TGTGCCAGCAGCTCACTAGCGGGGGGGCGTAATGAGCAGTTCTTC. Residues: CASSSLAGGRNEQFF.

This rearrangement joins TRBV5-4 to TRBJ1-2; 12 bases map to TRBD1. Germline CDR1 reads SGHNT; CDR2 reads YYREEE (reference sequence). This CDR3 has 14 amino acids. V lost 4 bases and J lost 7; bases outside the gene matches: 5. CDR3 bases: TGTGCCAGCAGCGTGGGACAGGGGGCGGCTGGCTACACCTTC. Amino acid sequence: CASSVGQGAAGYTF.

The chain is built from TRBV7-9 and TRBJ2-3; possible D gene TRBD1, 5 bases. CDR3 length: 16 residues. V dropped 1 base and J dropped 2 bases, with 13 bases sitting between them. The germline CDR1 and CDR2 sequences are SEHNR and FQNEAQ (reference sequence). The CDR3 is CASSLGQGASTDTQYF. The CDR3, as DNA: TGTGCCAGCAGCTTAGGGCAGGGCGCCTCCACAGATACGCAGTATTTT.

This clone has just a few counts. The J gene is TRBJ2-1, the V gene TRBV9, with D possibly being TRBD1 (6 bases). Trimming took 0 bases from V and 2 from J, leaving 9 bases between them. Germline assignment: CDR1 SGDLS and CDR2 YYNGEE. This CDR3 is 15 amino acids long. The CDR3 here is CASSVDEGAYNEQFF. CDR3 DNA: TGTGCCAGCAGCGTAGATGAGGGGGCCTACAATGAGCAGTTCTTC.